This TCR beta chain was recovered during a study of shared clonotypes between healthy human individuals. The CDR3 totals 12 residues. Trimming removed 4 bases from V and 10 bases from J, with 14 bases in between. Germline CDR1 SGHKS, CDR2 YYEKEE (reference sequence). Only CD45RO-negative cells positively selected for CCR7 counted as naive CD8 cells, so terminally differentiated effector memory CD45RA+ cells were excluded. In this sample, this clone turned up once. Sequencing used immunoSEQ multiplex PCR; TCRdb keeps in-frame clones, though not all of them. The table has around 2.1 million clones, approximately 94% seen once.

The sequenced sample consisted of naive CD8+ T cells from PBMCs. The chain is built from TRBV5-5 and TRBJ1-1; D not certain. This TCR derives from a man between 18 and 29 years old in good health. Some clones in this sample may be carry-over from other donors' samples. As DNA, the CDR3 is TGTGCCAGCAGCGCCGGGCCTATGGGAGCTTTCTTT. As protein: CASSAGPMGAFF.